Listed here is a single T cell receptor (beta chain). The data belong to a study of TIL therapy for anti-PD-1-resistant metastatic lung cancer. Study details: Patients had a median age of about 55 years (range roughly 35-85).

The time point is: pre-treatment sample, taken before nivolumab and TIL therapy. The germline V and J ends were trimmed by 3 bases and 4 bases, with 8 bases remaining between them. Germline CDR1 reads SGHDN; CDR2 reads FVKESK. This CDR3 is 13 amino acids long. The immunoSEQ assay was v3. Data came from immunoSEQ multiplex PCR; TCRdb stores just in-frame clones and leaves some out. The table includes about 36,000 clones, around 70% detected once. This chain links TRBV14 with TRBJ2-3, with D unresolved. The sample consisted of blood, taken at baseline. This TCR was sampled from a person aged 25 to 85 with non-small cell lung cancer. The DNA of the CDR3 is TGTGCCAGCAGCCATGATCCGGCAGATACGCAGTATTTT. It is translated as CASSHDPADTQYF.